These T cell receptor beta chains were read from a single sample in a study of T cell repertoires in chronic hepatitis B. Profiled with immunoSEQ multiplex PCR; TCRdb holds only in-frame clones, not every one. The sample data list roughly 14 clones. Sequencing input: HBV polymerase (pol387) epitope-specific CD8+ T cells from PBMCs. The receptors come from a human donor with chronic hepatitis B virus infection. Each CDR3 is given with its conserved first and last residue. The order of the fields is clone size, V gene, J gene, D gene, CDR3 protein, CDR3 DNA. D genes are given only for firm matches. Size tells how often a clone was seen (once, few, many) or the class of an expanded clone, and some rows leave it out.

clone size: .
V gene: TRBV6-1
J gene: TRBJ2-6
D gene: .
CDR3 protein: CASSELPWEQSRANVLTF
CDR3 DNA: TGTGCCAGCAGTGAGTTACCGTGGGAACAAAGTCGGGCCAACGTCCTGACTTTC

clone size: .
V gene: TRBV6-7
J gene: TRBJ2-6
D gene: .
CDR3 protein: CASSKILRSRANVLTF
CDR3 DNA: TGTGCCAGCAGTAAAATACTGCGTAGTCGGGCCAACGTCCTGACTTTC

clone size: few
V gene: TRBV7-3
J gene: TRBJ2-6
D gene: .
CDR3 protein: CASSRSKRLQSRANVLTF
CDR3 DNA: TGTGCCAGCAGCAGATCTAAACGCTTACAAAGTCGGGCCAACGTCCTGACTTTC

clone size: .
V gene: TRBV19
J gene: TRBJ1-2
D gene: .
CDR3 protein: CASSRKLNRKTYGYTF
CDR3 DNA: TGTGCCAGTAGTAGAAAGTTAAATCGAAAGACCTATGGCTACACCTTC

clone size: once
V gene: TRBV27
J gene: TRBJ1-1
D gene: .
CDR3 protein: CASSWGQNTEAFF
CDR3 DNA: TGTGCCAGCAGTTGGGGTCAAAACACTGAAGCTTTCTTT

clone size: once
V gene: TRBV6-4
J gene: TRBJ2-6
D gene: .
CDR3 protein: CASSPTRQSRANVLTF
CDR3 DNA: TGTGCCAGCAGTCCCACACGACAAAGTCGGGCCAACGTCCTGACTTTC

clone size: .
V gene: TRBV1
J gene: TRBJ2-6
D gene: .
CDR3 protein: CTSSRACAQSRANVLTF
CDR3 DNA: TGCACCAGCAGTCGAGCTTGTGCACAAAGTCGGGCCAACGTCCTGACTTTC